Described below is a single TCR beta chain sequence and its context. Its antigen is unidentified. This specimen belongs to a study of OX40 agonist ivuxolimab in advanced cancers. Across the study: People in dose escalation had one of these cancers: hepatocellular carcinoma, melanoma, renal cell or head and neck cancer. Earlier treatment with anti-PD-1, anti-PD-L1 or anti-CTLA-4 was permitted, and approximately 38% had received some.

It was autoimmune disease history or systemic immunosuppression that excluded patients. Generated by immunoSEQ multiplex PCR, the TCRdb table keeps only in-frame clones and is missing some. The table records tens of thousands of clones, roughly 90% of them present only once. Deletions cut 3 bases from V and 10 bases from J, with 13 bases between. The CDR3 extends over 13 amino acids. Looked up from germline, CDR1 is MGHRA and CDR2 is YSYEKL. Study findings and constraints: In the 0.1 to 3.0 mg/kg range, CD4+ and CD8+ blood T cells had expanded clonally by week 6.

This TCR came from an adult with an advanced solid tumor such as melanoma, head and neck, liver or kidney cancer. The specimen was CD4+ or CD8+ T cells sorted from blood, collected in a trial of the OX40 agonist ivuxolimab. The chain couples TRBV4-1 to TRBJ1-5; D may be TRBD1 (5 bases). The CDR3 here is CASSQGPSEPQHF. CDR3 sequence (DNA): TGCGCCAGCAGCCAGGGACCTTCCGAACCCCAGCATTTT.